Listed below are T cell receptor beta chains from one sample, sequenced in a study of cytotoxic CD8 clonotypes in ibrutinib-treated CLL. Clones were read by immunoSEQ multiplex PCR, and TCRdb kept only the in-frame ones, dropping some. The sample records approximately 320,000 clones, about 64% being singletons. Sequences were derived from PBMCs, sampled after 36 months of ibrutinib treatment. The receptors come from a human donor with chronic lymphocytic leukemia. CDR3s include the opening cysteine and the closing phenylalanine or tryptophan. Clone size appears in some rows only: once, few, many, or a class for an expanded clone.

TRBV7-2 | . | CASRVSMATNHEQFF
TRBV19 | . | CASSIGPGDFEAFF
TRBV15 | . | CATSRDKGARNTIYF
TRBV5-8 | . | CASSLAPPRDRVVYEQYF
TRBV25-1 | once | CASSVLTGYEQYF
TRBV29-1 | few | CSGGTSGYF
TRBV9 | . | CASGPGQYNEQFF
TRBV29-1 | few | CSVRTSWEQFF
TRBV5-4 | . | CASSSGAGDEQYF
TRBV5-1 | . | CASSLRTGINYEQYF
TRBV27 | . | CASSGADPAVYEQYF
TRBV11-2 | few | CASTGSRAKNIQYF
TRBV11-3 | . | CASSEGAYEQYF
TRBV29-1 | . | CSGTSSHNTEAFF
TRBV28 | few | CASIHGTSTEQYF
TRBV18 | . | CASSPTGLYGYTF
TRBV6-1 | . | CASSERLSDVDGNYGYTF
TRBV9 | few | CASRGGIDYGYTF
TRBV4-3 | . | CASSQEGWETQYF
TRBV5-1 | . | CASSLQLGSYGYTF
TRBV18 | . | CASSPEDRGDEETQYF
TRBV19 | . | CASTGGLLFSSYNSPLHF
TRBV2 | . | CASSPQGRGTEAFF
TRBV15 | . | CATSPGATRSRGTQYF
TRBV19 | few | CASSIVGDSYQPQHF
TRBV6-5 | . | CASTQSPSLETQYF
TRBV25-1 | . | CASSGGQENYNEQFF
TRBV28 | few | CASSILHGFNQPQHF
TRBV18 | . | CASSPYGESYEQYF
TRBV29-1 | few | CSVLGPTGELFF
TRBV18 | . | CASSPAGTGVANYGYTF
TRBV19 | . | CASSVRTIGQGRTGELFF
TRBV4-1 | . | CASSQGSAGSQETQYF
TRBV5-1 | . | CASSLDGVSYNEQFF
TRBV6-1 | . | CASSERTTANYGYTF
TRBV15 | . | CATSTKRLDSYEQYF
TRBV9 | . | CASSVDPARPGEQYF
TRBV11-3 | . | CASSLAATRAYEQYF
TRBV6-6 | . | CASSYWGQGDSPLHF
TRBV18 | once | CASSPGTSGKSTDTQYF
TRBV27 | few | CASRFHDGTGNEKLFF